This is a list of T cell receptor beta chains from one sample in a study of glioma-infiltrating T cells after dendritic cell vaccination. Repertoires were generated with immunoSEQ multiplex PCR, while TCRdb's copy carries only in-frame clones and drops some. Among fewer than 25,000 clones, around 92% were seen once, and the ten largest hold roughly 2.9%. Specimen: blood, collected after dendritic cell vaccination. The origin of the receptors is a human donor with glioblastoma. Both conserved end residues are part of each CDR3. The order of the fields is J gene, D gene, V gene, clone size, CDR3 protein, CDR3 DNA. The D gene is left open where the match is weak. Rows may omit the clone size; those that give it use once, few, many or a size class.

j_call: TRBJ2-7
d_call: TRBD1
v_call: TRBV5-1
clone_size: NA
cdr3_aa: CASSLVGATGLEQYF
cdr3_nt: TGCGCCAGCAGCTTGGTGGGGGCGACAGGGCTCGAGCAGTACTTC

j_call: TRBJ2-3
d_call: TRBD2
v_call: TRBV2
clone_size: NA
cdr3_aa: CASTPLAGARTDTQYF
cdr3_nt: TGTGCCAGCACCCCTCTAGCGGGGGCGCGCACAGATACGCAGTATTTT

j_call: TRBJ1-3
d_call: TRBD1
v_call: TRBV4-1
clone_size: once
cdr3_aa: CASSQEMGQGEGGNTIYF
cdr3_nt: TGCGCCAGCAGCCAAGAAATGGGACAGGGGGAGGGTGGAAACACCATATATTTT

j_call: TRBJ1-1
d_call: NA
v_call: TRBV21-1
clone_size: NA
cdr3_aa: CASSPQRGDRVAEAFF
cdr3_nt: TGTGCCAGCAGCCCCCAGCGCGGGGACAGGGTCGCTGAAGCTTTCTTT

j_call: TRBJ1-3
d_call: TRBD1
v_call: TRBV15
clone_size: NA
cdr3_aa: CATSRGTGGNTIYF
cdr3_nt: TGTGCCACCAGCAGAGGGACAGGGGGAAACACCATATATTTT

j_call: TRBJ2-2
d_call: TRBD1
v_call: TRBV10-1
clone_size: NA
cdr3_aa: CASSGTGGSGELFF
cdr3_nt: TGCGCCAGCAGTGGGACAGGGGGTTCCGGGGAGCTGTTTTTT

j_call: TRBJ2-5
d_call: NA
v_call: TRBV19
clone_size: NA
cdr3_aa: CAASSSGQETQYF
cdr3_nt: TGTGCCGCCAGTAGTAGCGGTCAAGAGACCCAGTACTTC

j_call: TRBJ2-7
d_call: NA
v_call: TRBV2
clone_size: NA
cdr3_aa: CASKVRVLTEQYF
cdr3_nt: TGTGCCAGCAAGGTCAGGGTCCTTACCGAGCAGTACTTC

j_call: TRBJ2-7
d_call: NA
v_call: TRBV5-4
clone_size: NA
cdr3_aa: CASSLAVRNEQYF
cdr3_nt: TGTGCCAGCAGCTTGGCGGTTCGTAACGAGCAGTACTTC

j_call: TRBJ1-1
d_call: NA
v_call: TRBV4-2
clone_size: NA
cdr3_aa: CASSHDRKNTEAFF
cdr3_nt: TGTGCCAGTAGCCACGACAGAAAGAACACTGAAGCTTTCTTT

j_call: TRBJ2-5
d_call: NA
v_call: TRBV4-2
clone_size: few
cdr3_aa: CASSQARETQYF
cdr3_nt: TGTGCCAGCAGCCAAGCCCGGGAGACCCAGTACTTC

j_call: TRBJ1-2
d_call: NA
v_call: TRBV19
clone_size: NA
cdr3_aa: CASSPRTGIYTF
cdr3_nt: TGTGCCAGTAGTCCCCGAACAGGGATCTACACCTTC

j_call: TRBJ2-5
d_call: TRBD2
v_call: TRBV7-9
clone_size: NA
cdr3_aa: CASSPGGGAETQYF
cdr3_nt: TGTGCCAGCAGCCCCGGCGGGGGGGCAGAGACCCAGTACTTC

j_call: TRBJ1-1
d_call: TRBD1
v_call: TRBV4-2
clone_size: few
cdr3_aa: CASSQEEGANTEAFF
cdr3_nt: TGTGCCAGCAGCCAAGAGGAGGGGGCGAACACTGAAGCTTTCTTT

j_call: TRBJ2-2
d_call: NA
v_call: TRBV5-1
clone_size: NA
cdr3_aa: CASSLSTNTGELFF
cdr3_nt: TGCGCCAGCAGCTTGAGCACGAACACCGGGGAGCTGTTTTTT

j_call: TRBJ2-1
d_call: NA
v_call: TRBV29-1
clone_size: NA
cdr3_aa: CSVEWYVSTIANEQFF
cdr3_nt: TGCAGCGTTGAATGGTATGTGTCGACGATAGCTAATGAGCAGTTCTTC

j_call: TRBJ1-5
d_call: NA
v_call: TRBV11-2
clone_size: NA
cdr3_aa: CASSLGQLSNQPQHF
cdr3_nt: TGTGCCAGCAGCCTCGGACAGCTTAGCAATCAGCCCCAGCATTTT

j_call: TRBJ2-7
d_call: NA
v_call: TRBV6-1
clone_size: NA
cdr3_aa: CASSEAVAGLPSYEQYF
cdr3_nt: TGTGCCAGCAGTGAAGCAGTCGCGGGGCTCCCATCCTACGAGCAGTACTTC

j_call: TRBJ2-3
d_call: NA
v_call: TRBV25-1
clone_size: NA
cdr3_aa: CASPGADF
cdr3_nt: TGTGCCAGCCCCGGAGCCGATTTT

j_call: TRBJ2-6
d_call: TRBD2
v_call: TRBV5-1
clone_size: NA
cdr3_aa: CASRSGGLHSGANVLTF
cdr3_nt: TGCGCCAGCAGATCGGGGGGACTCCACTCTGGGGCCAACGTCCTGACTTTC

j_call: TRBJ2-5
d_call: TRBD2
v_call: TRBV13
clone_size: NA
cdr3_aa: CASSSGGLAGGPDGKETQYF
cdr3_nt: TGTGCCAGCAGCTCAGGAGGGCTAGCGGGGGGGCCGGATGGGAAAGAGACCCAGTACTTC

j_call: TRBJ1-1
d_call: TRBD1
v_call: TRBV27
clone_size: NA
cdr3_aa: CASSPGTVNTEAFF
cdr3_nt: TGTGCCAGCAGTCCCGGGACAGTGAACACTGAAGCTTTCTTT

j_call: TRBJ2-7
d_call: TRBD2
v_call: TRBV4-2
clone_size: few
cdr3_aa: CASSSSRGGSSSYEQYF
cdr3_nt: TGTGCCAGCAGCTCGTCCCGGGGGGGCTCAAGCTCCTACGAGCAGTACTTC

j_call: TRBJ1-6
d_call: TRBD1
v_call: TRBV4-1
clone_size: NA
cdr3_aa: CASSRGQVNNSPLHF
cdr3_nt: TGCGCCAGCAGCCGGGGACAGGTGAATAATTCCCCCCTCCACTTT

j_call: TRBJ2-1
d_call: TRBD2
v_call: TRBV12-5
clone_size: few
cdr3_aa: CASGSTSGGWDNEQFF
cdr3_nt: TGTGCTAGTGGTTCCACTAGCGGGGGGTGGGACAATGAGCAGTTCTTC

j_call: TRBJ2-5
d_call: NA
v_call: TRBV5-1
clone_size: few
cdr3_aa: CASSLLRQETQYF
cdr3_nt: TGCGCCAGCAGCTTGTTGCGGCAAGAGACCCAGTACTTC

j_call: TRBJ1-1
d_call: NA
v_call: TRBV10-1
clone_size: NA
cdr3_aa: CASSESYTEAFF
cdr3_nt: TGCGCCAGCAGTGAGTCGTATACTGAAGCTTTCTTT

j_call: TRBJ2-7
d_call: TRBD1
v_call: TRBV5-1
clone_size: NA
cdr3_aa: CASSLYFNEKRTGAVAYEQYF
cdr3_nt: TGCGCCAGCAGCTTATATTTCAACGAGAAACGAACAGGGGCCGTAGCCTACGAGCAGTACTTC

j_call: TRBJ2-1
d_call: TRBD2
v_call: TRBV7-9
clone_size: NA
cdr3_aa: CASSPKKGGEDEQFF
cdr3_nt: TGTGCCAGCAGCCCTAAAAAGGGAGGGGAGGATGAGCAGTTCTTC

j_call: TRBJ1-1
d_call: TRBD1
v_call: TRBV19
clone_size: NA
cdr3_aa: CASSVGQVKNTEAFF
cdr3_nt: TGTGCCAGTAGTGTGGGACAGGTAAAGAACACTGAAGCTTTCTTT

j_call: TRBJ2-3
d_call: NA
v_call: TRBV2
clone_size: NA
cdr3_aa: CASSEPFTDTQYF
cdr3_nt: TGTGCCAGCAGTGAACCCTTCACAGATACGCAGTATTTT

j_call: TRBJ1-6
d_call: NA
v_call: TRBV5-1
clone_size: once
cdr3_aa: CASSPDRTTPLHF
cdr3_nt: TGCGCCAGCAGCCCGGACAGAACCACACCCCTCCACTTT

j_call: TRBJ2-7
d_call: TRBD1
v_call: TRBV27
clone_size: NA
cdr3_aa: CASSLQQGAYEQYF
cdr3_nt: TGTGCCAGCAGTTTACAACAGGGGGCCTACGAGCAGTACTTC

j_call: TRBJ2-5
d_call: TRBD2
v_call: TRBV5-4
clone_size: NA
cdr3_aa: CASSLGGTTETQYF
cdr3_nt: TGTGCCAGCAGCTTGGGAGGGACTACGGAGACCCAGTACTTC

j_call: TRBJ1-4
d_call: NA
v_call: TRBV6-5
clone_size: NA
cdr3_aa: CASSYSAFNEKLFF
cdr3_nt: TGTGCCAGCAGTTACTCAGCGTTTAATGAAAAACTGTTTTTT

j_call: TRBJ2-7
d_call: NA
v_call: TRBV4-1
clone_size: NA
cdr3_aa: CASSPQMKTPWAYEQYF
cdr3_nt: TGCGCCAGCAGCCCCCAAATGAAGACTCCCTGGGCCTACGAGCAGTACTTC

j_call: TRBJ2-1
d_call: TRBD1
v_call: TRBV2
clone_size: NA
cdr3_aa: CASTRQGPYNEQFF
cdr3_nt: TGTGCCAGCACTAGACAGGGCCCCTACAATGAGCAGTTCTTC

j_call: TRBJ1-2
d_call: TRBD1
v_call: TRBV30
clone_size: NA
cdr3_aa: CAWSVRGTGGVGYTF
cdr3_nt: TGTGCCTGGAGTGTAAGAGGGACAGGGGGCGTTGGCTACACCTTC

j_call: TRBJ2-5
d_call: TRBD2
v_call: TRBV19
clone_size: few
cdr3_aa: CASSRGGGGGKQETQYF
cdr3_nt: TGTGCCAGTAGTAGGGGAGGTGGCGGGGGGAAACAAGAGACCCAGTACTTC

j_call: TRBJ2-7
d_call: TRBD1
v_call: TRBV18
clone_size: NA
cdr3_aa: CASSQDRTYEQYF
cdr3_nt: TGTGCCAGCTCACAGGACAGGACCTACGAGCAGTACTTC

j_call: TRBJ2-2
d_call: NA
v_call: TRBV5-4
clone_size: NA
cdr3_aa: CASSSKTMNTGELFF
cdr3_nt: TGTGCCAGCAGCTCCAAAACTATGAACACCGGGGAGCTGTTTTTT

j_call: TRBJ1-4
d_call: TRBD1
v_call: TRBV7-9
clone_size: NA
cdr3_aa: CASSLARDRLGYGEKLFF
cdr3_nt: TGTGCCAGCAGCTTAGCCAGGGACAGGCTGGGCTATGGGGAAAAACTGTTTTTT